Detailed here is one T cell receptor (beta chain). The data stem from a study of OX40 agonist ivuxolimab in advanced cancers. Clones were sequenced by immunoSEQ multiplex PCR, and TCRdb holds only the in-frame ones, with some missing. In the table there are around 150,000 clones, 85% to 95% of which are singletons. The CDR3 consists of 16 residues. CDR1 LGHNA and CDR2 YSLEER come from the germline V gene. The junction had 4 bases not matched to a gene; V was cut back by 3 bases and J by 0 bases. This receptor was identified in an adult with an advanced solid tumor such as melanoma, head and neck, liver or kidney cancer. Sequenced material: CD4+ or CD8+ T cells sorted from blood, taken in a trial of the OX40 agonist ivuxolimab. V gene TRBV4-3 combines with J gene TRBJ2-7; 11 bases align to TRBD2. The CDR3 DNA reads as TGCGCCAGCAGCCATATAGCGGGGGGGAGCTCCTACGAGCAGTACTTC. Protein: CASSHIAGGSSYEQYF.